This TCR beta chain was identified during a study of vaccination effects on CD4 cells after COVID-19. This CDR3 region has 13 residues. The V end was cut by 4 bases, the J end by 1 base, with 7 bases between. Germline V gene lookup returns CDR1 SNHLY and CDR2 FYNNEI. Before sequencing, viral peptide pools were used by the ViraFEST assay to expand antigen-specific CD4+ T cells. Around day 10 of culture, CD4+ T cells were separated out. Recipients of the vaccine had no prior SARS-CoV-2 infection and negative nucleocapsid antibodies. TCRdb keeps only in-frame clones here, not all; method: immunoSEQ multiplex PCR. The table shows fewer than 65,000 clones, with 60% to 80% occurring only once. About this clone: Its target is unknown.

The chain is built from TRBV2 and TRBJ2-5, with D unresolved. Sequences were derived from CD4+ T cells from PBMCs cultured with HCoV-OC43 spike peptides, sampled before COVID-19 vaccination. Subset defined: HCoV-OC43 spike overlapping peptide pool stimulation. This TCR was sampled from a human donor who received a COVID-19 vaccine. Here the CDR3 DNA reads TGTGCCAGCAGTGCCGACGGCCAAGAGACCCAGTACTTC. Translation gives CASSADGQETQYF.